The present entry profiles one TCR beta chain with its context. These data are taken from a study of blood T cell repertoires in COVID-19. Looking at the study overall: Samples of COVID-19 (acute and convalescent) were obtained from the United States, Italy and Spain. T cells, B-cell-depleted T cells, or PBMCs supplied cDNA or gDNA.

The CDR3 length is 14 residues. The V segment lost 5 bases and the J segment 10 bases; nucleotides outside the gene matches: 12. CDR1 SGHNT and CDR2 YYREEE come from the germline V gene (reference sequence). Participants' reported clinical history set cohort assignment. In Cohort 3, a recovered donor had either two negative PCRs, clearance, or symptom resolution. Generated by immunoSEQ multiplex PCR, the TCRdb table keeps only in-frame clones and is missing some. In the table there are over 200,000 clones, about 85% of which are singletons. Sequencing was done on a sample of PBMCs or T cells enriched from blood (not recorded which). V and J are TRBV5-4 and TRBJ1-1, with 9 bases aligning to TRBD1. This clonotype was sampled from a man between 25 and 39 years old who had recovered from COVID-19. The CDR3 bases are TGTGCCAGCAGAGATCCGGACAGGGGCAGGGTAGCTTTCTTT. Residues: CASRDPDRGRVAFF.